The 4 T cell receptor beta chains reported below all come from one sample, sequenced in a study of blood T cell repertoires in COVID-19. TCRdb's table, derived via immunoSEQ multiplex PCR, lists solely in-frame clones and lacks some. The sample records over 250,000 clones, about nine tenths being singletons. Sequencing was carried out using peripheral blood. The receptors were sampled from a man aged 50-59 years with acute or convalescent COVID-19.

The chain carries TRBV5-1 and TRBJ1-2; a possible D gene is TRBD1 (6 bases). The CDR3 spans 14 residues. From germline, CDR1 is SGHRS and CDR2 YFSETQ. Trimming cost V 3 bases and J 7 bases, with 16 bases left between them. DNA of the CDR3: TGCGCCAGCAGCTCTCAGGGGCAGGAGAGTGGCTACACCTTC. This codes for CASSSQGQESGYTF.

This clone was seen only once. The chain carries TRBV18 and TRBJ2-7, with 10 bases identical to TRBD2. Germline V CDR1 and CDR2: KGHSH, LQKENI. The CDR3 consists of 17 residues. V lost 4 bases, J lost 5 bases, and 14 bases stayed unmatched. This chain's CDR3 is CASSRERGGFGVHEQYF. CDR3 nucleotides: TGTGCCAGCTCACGGGAGCGGGGGGGCTTCGGAGTTCACGAGCAGTACTTC.

The chain combines TRBV15 with TRBJ2-7, with a tentative D call TRBD1 (6 bases). The CDR3 length is 14 residues. V was cut by 8 bases and J by 3 bases, with 17 bases left in between. Per the germline V gene, CDR1 is LNHNV and CDR2 is YYDKDF (reference sequence). In DNA form, the CDR3 reads TGTGCCACCGCACGACCCCAGGGGCTCTACGAGCAGTACTTC. This gives the protein CATARPQGLYEQYF.

The rearrangement uses TRBV10-3 and TRBJ1-4; D is perhaps TRBD1 (6 bases). Looked up from germline, CDR1 is ENHRY and CDR2 is SYGVKD. This CDR3 has 13 residues. Between the trimmed V and J ends, which lost 6 bases and 3 bases, there was a span of 8 bases. The CDR3 sequence: CAISGTPNEKLFF. CDR3 nucleotide sequence: TGTGCCATCAGCGGGACACCTAATGAAAAACTGTTTTTT.